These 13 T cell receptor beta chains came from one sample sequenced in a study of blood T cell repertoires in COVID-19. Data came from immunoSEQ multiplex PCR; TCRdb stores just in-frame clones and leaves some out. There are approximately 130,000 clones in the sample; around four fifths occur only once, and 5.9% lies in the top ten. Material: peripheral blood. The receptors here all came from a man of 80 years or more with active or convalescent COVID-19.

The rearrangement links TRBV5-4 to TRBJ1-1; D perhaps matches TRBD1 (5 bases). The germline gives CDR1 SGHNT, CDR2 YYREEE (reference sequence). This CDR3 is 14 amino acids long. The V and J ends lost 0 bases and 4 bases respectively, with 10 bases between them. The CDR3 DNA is TGTGCCAGCAGCTTGGATCAGGGTGGCACTGAAGCTTTCTTT. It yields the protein CASSLDQGGTEAFF.

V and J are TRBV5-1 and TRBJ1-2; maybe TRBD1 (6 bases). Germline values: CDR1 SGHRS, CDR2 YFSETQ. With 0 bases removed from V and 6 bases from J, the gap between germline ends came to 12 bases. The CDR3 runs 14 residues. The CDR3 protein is CASSLAGGGHGYTF. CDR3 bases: TGCGCCAGCAGCTTGGCGGGCGGGGGGCATGGCTACACCTTC.

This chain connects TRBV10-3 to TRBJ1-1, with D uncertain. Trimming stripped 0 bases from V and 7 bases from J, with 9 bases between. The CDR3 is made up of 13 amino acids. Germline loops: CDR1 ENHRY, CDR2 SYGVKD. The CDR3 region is CAISESQAGEAFF. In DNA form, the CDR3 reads TGTGCCATCAGTGAGTCCCAGGCGGGTGAAGCTTTCTTT.

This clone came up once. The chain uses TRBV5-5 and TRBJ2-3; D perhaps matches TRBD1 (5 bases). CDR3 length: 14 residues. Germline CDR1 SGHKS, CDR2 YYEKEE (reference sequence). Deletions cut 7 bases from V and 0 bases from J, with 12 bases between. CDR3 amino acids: CASEDRPSTDTQYF. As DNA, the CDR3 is TGTGCCAGCGAAGACAGACCTAGCACAGATACGCAGTATTTT.

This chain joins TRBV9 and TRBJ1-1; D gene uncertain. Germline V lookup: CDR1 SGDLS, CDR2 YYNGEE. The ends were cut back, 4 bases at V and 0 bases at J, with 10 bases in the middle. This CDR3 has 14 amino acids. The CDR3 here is CASSPSNLNTEAFF. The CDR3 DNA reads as TGTGCCAGCAGCCCCAGTAATTTGAACACTGAAGCTTTCTTT.

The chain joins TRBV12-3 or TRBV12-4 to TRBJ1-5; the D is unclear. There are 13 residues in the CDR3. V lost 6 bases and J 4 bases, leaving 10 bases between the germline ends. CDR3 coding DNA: TGTGCCAGCAGCCTAGAAGTGAATCAGCCCCAGCATTTT. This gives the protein CASSLEVNQPQHF.

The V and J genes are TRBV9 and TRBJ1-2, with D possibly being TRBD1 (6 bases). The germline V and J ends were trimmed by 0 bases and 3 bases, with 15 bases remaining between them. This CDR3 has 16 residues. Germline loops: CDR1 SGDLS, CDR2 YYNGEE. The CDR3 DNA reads TGTGCCAGCAGCGTAGGATCAGGGGTGCCTTACTATGGCTACACCTTC. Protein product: CASSVGSGVPYYGYTF. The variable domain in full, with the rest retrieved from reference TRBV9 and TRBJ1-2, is DSGVTQTPKHLITATGQRVTLRCSPRSGDLSVYWYQQSLDQGLQFLIQYYNGEERAKGNILERFSAQQFPDLHSELNLSSLELGDSALYFCASSVGSGVPYYGYTFGSGTRLTVV.

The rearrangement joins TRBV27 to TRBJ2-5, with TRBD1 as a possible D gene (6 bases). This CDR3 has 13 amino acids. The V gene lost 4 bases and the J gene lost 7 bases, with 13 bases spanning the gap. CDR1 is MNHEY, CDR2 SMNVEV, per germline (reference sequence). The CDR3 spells CASSWGQGGTQYF. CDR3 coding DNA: TGTGCCAGCAGTTGGGGGCAGGGTGGGACCCAGTACTTC.

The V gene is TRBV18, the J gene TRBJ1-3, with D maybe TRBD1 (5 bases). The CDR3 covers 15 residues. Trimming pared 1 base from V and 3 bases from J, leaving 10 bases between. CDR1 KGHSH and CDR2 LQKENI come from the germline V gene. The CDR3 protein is CASSPQGLFGNTIYF. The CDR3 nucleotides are TGTGCCAGCTCACCACAGGGGCTATTTGGAAACACCATATATTTT.

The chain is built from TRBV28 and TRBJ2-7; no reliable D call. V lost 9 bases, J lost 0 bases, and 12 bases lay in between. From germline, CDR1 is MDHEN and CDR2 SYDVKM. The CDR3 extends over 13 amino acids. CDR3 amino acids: CASQLRSSYEQYF. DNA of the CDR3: TGTGCCAGTCAACTTAGGAGCTCCTACGAGCAGTACTTC.

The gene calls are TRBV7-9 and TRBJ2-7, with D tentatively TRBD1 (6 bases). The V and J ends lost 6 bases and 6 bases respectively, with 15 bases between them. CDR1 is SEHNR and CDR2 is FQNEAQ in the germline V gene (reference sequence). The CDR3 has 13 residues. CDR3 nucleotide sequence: TGTGCCAGCAGTCGCCTCCAGGGGTCCGAGCAGTACTTC. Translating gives CASSRLQGSEQYF.

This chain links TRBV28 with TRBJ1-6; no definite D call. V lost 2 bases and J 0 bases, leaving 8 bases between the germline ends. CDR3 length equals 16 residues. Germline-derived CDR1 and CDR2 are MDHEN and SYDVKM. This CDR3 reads CASSLHPSSYNSPLHF. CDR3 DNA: TGTGCCAGCAGTTTACACCCGAGCTCCTATAATTCACCCCTCCACTTT.

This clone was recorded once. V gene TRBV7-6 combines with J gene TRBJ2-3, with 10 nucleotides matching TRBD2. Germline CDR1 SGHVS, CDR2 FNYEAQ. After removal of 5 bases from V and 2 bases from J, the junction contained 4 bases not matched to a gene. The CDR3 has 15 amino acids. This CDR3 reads CASSISGGATDTQYF. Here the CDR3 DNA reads TGTGCCAGCAGCATCAGCGGGGGGGCCACAGATACGCAGTATTTT. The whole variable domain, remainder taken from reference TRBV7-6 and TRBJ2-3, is GAGVSQSPRYKVTKRGQDVALRCDPISGHVSLYWYRQALGQGPEFLTYFNYEAQQDKSGLPNDRFSAERPEGSISTLTIQRTEQRDSAMYRCASSISGGATDTQYFGPGTRLTVL.